These 16 T cell receptor beta chains originate from one sample sequenced in a study of CD8 T cell repertoires and HIV-1 epitope variants. The antigens these receptors bind are not known. The method was immunoSEQ multiplex PCR; TCRdb's version includes in-frame clones alone and lacks a portion of them. The sample yields thousands of clones, about 72% seen once. Sequenced: cultured CD8+ T cells derived from PBMCs. The receptors stem from a male donor with HIV.

The chain uses TRBV29-1 and TRBJ2-7, with D possibly TRBD1 on 6 matching bases. The germline V gene has CDR1 SQVTM and CDR2 ANQGSEA. The CDR3 is 13 residues long. With 3 bases removed from V and 1 base from J, the gap between germline ends came to 10 bases. In DNA form, the CDR3 reads TGCAGCGTTGAGCTCGACAGGTCCTACGAGCAGTACTTC. Amino acids: CSVELDRSYEQYF.

Only one count was recorded for this clone. This chain links TRBV5-1 with TRBJ2-1, with TRBD2 identical over 14 bases. Germline values: CDR1 SGHRS, CDR2 YFSETQ. The CDR3 consists of 17 residues. Trimming at V came to 4 bases and at J to 0 bases, leaving 3 bases not matched to a gene. CDR3 coding DNA: TGCGCCAGCAGCCCGACTAGCGGGAGGGCCTCCTACAATGAGCAGTTCTTC. Its protein product is CASSPTSGRASYNEQFF.

The chain carries TRBV6-5 and TRBJ1-1, with D maybe TRBD1 (5 bases). The V gene's germline CDR1 is MNHEY and CDR2 SVGAGI. The V end was cut by 2 bases, the J end by 5 bases, with 15 bases between. The length of the CDR3 is 15 residues. The CDR3 reads CASSYVIRGGTEAFF. In DNA form, the CDR3 reads TGTGCCAGCAGTTACGTGATAAGGGGCGGGACTGAAGCTTTCTTT.

This chain links TRBV27 with TRBJ2-7; 8 bases line up with TRBD1. The V segment lost 5 bases and the J segment 2 bases; nucleotides outside the gene matches: 14. Germline V gene sequence: CDR1 MNHEY, CDR2 SMNVEV (reference sequence). CDR3 length: 17 amino acids. The CDR3: CASSLSAGTGVAYEQYF. The DNA of the CDR3 is TGTGCCAGCAGTCTGAGCGCCGGGACAGGCGTAGCCTACGAGCAGTACTTC.

The V call is TRBV4-1, the J call TRBJ2-3, with no clear D. The CDR3 has 15 amino acids. Germline assignment: CDR1 MGHRA and CDR2 YSYEKL. V shed 0 bases and J shed 1 base, with 8 bases lying between them. CDR3 nucleotide sequence: TGCGCCAGCAGCCAAGAGGGTCAGCGCACAGATACGCAGTATTTT. The encoded protein is CASSQEGQRTDTQYF.

This clone was recorded a few times. The chain links TRBV7-2 to TRBJ1-5; no clear D. Trimming pared 2 bases from V and 5 bases from J, leaving 13 bases between. The CDR3 has 15 amino acids. CDR1 SGHTA and CDR2 FQGNSA come from the germline V gene. CDR3 sequence: CASSLNLGGDQPQHF. CDR3 sequence (DNA): TGTGCCAGCAGCTTAAACCTCGGAGGTGATCAGCCCCAGCATTTT.

The chain uses TRBV11-2 and TRBJ1-4; no clear D gene. Germline V CDR1 and CDR2: SGHAT, FQNNGV. CDR3 length: 16 residues. The germline V and J ends were trimmed by 4 bases and 0 bases, with 12 bases remaining between them. CDR3 bases: TGTGCCAGCAGCTCAACGGACGGAGCAACTAATGAAAAACTGTTTTTT. Amino acid sequence: CASSSTDGATNEKLFF.

The J gene is TRBJ1-3, the V gene TRBV10-3, with 7 bases identical to TRBD1. CDR1 is ENHRY and CDR2 is SYGVKD in the germline V gene. CDR3 size: 16 residues. V lost 5 bases to trimming and J lost 4 bases; unmatched junction nucleotides: 11. CDR3 nucleotide sequence: TGTGCCATCAGTAAGACCGGGACAGAGGTGGGAAACACCATATATTTT. This encodes CAISKTGTEVGNTIYF.

CDR3 in DNA: TGTGCCAGCAGCGATTGGGTCCAAGAGACCCAGTACTTC. Amino acid sequence: CASSDWVQETQYF. The chain uses TRBV11-2 and TRBJ2-5; D gene ambiguous. Trimming stripped 5 bases from V and 1 base from J, with 8 bases between. Germline V gene sequence: CDR1 SGHAT, CDR2 FQNNGV. CDR3 length: 13 residues.

The genes are TRBV7-2 and TRBJ2-1; TRBD1 matches 11 bases. CDR1 and CDR2 from the germline V gene are SGHTA and FQGNSA. The CDR3 length is 16 residues. Trimming removed 5 bases from V and 5 bases from J; junction bases left unmatched: 8. CDR3 bases: TGTGCCAGCAGCGTAACGGGACAGGGGGGGCACAATGAGCAGTTCTTC. Translating gives CASSVTGQGGHNEQFF.

The J gene is TRBJ1-1, the V gene TRBV9, with unresolved D. The V gene's germline CDR1 is SGDLS and CDR2 YYNGEE. The CDR3 has 15 residues. Trimming removed 3 bases at V and 0 bases at J, with 12 bases between. CDR3 amino acids: CASSAGEILNTEAFF. The CDR3 nucleotides are TGTGCCAGCAGCGCCGGGGAGATTTTGAACACTGAAGCTTTCTTT.

Only a few counts were recorded for this clone. J is TRBJ1-1 and V is TRBV28; no firm D call. Trimming pared 3 bases from V and 2 bases from J, leaving 13 bases between. The CDR3 is 15 amino acids. Germline V gene data show CDR1 as MDHEN and CDR2 as SYDVKM. The CDR3 sequence is CASSLRLVANTEAFF. The CDR3 DNA follows: TGTGCCAGCAGTTTGCGGCTGGTAGCTAACACTGAAGCTTTCTTT.

In this sample, this clone is large. The V gene is TRBV28, the J gene TRBJ1-2, with D maybe TRBD1 (5 bases). The CDR3 is 16 amino acids. Trimming stripped 5 bases from V and 3 bases from J, with 19 bases between. Germline CDR1 and CDR2: MDHEN and SYDVKM. This chain's CDR3 is CASSIRPTDFDYGYTF. Written as DNA, the CDR3 is TGTGCCAGCAGTATACGCCCGACAGATTTCGACTATGGCTACACCTTC.

V usage is TRBV5-6 and J usage is TRBJ2-7; TRBD1 matches 10 bases. The CDR3 contains 15 residues. The germline V gene encodes CDR1 SGHDT and CDR2 YYEEEE. V dropped 0 bases and J dropped 4; count of bases not matched to a gene: 4. CDR3 in amino acids: CASSLAGQGPYEQYF. The CDR3 DNA reads TGTGCCAGCAGCTTGGCGGGACAGGGGCCTTACGAGCAGTACTTC. Supplemented by reference TRBV5-6 and TRBJ2-7, the full variable domain reads DAGVTQSPTHLIKTRGQQVTLRCSPKSGHDTVSWYQQALGQGPQFIFQYYEEEERQRGNFPDRFSGHQFPNYSSELNVNALLLGDSALYLCASSLAGQGPYEQYFGPGTRLTVT.

This sequence joins TRBV9 and TRBJ1-6, with TRBD1 as a possible D gene (6 bases). The CDR3 length is 16 residues. The germline gives CDR1 SGDLS, CDR2 YYNGEE. The germline V and J ends were trimmed by 0 bases and 10 bases, with 17 bases remaining between them. The chain's CDR3 is CASSVEEGQGRSPLHF. The CDR3 DNA is TGTGCCAGCAGCGTAGAGGAAGGGCAGGGGAGATCACCCCTCCACTTT.

The chain has TRBV9 and TRBJ2-4, with 10 bases lining up with TRBD1. Germline CDR1 SGDLS, CDR2 YYNGEE. The CDR3 runs to 15 residues. With V trimmed by 5 bases and J by 5 bases, 7 bases remained unmatched. Written as DNA, the CDR3 is TGTGCCAGCAGTGCCATTGGACAGGGGGAAAACATTCAGTACTTC. Translated: CASSAIGQGENIQYF.